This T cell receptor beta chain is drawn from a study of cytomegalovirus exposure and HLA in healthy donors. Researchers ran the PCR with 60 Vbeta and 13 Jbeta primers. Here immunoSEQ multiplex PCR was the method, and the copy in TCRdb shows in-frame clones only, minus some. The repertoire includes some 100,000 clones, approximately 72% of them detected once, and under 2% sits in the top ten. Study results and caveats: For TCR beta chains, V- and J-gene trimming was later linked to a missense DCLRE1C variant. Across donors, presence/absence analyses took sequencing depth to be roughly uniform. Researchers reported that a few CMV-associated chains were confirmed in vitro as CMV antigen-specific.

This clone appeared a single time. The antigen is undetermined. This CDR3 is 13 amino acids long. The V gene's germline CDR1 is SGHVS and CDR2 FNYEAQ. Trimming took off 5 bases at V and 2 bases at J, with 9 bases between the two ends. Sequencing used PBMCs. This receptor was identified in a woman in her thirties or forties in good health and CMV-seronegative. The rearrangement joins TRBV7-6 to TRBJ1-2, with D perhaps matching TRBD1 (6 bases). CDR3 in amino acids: CASSPQGNYGYTF. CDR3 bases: TGTGCCAGCAGCCCACAGGGAAACTATGGCTACACCTTC.